This TCR beta chain was documented in a study of OX40 agonist ivuxolimab in advanced cancers. Study-wide context: It was ivuxolimab, an agonistic anti-OX40 (CD134) antibody, that patients were treated with. Ivuxolimab, which patients received intravenously every 2 weeks, was dosed at 0.01 to 10 mg/kg.

The table came from immunoSEQ multiplex PCR; TCRdb's copy has only in-frame clones and leaves some out. The data hold tens of thousands of clones, with 75% to 95% observed a single time. CDR1 is SGHTA, CDR2 FQGTGA, per germline. V was pared by 0 bases and J by 6 bases, with 1 base of the junction left unmatched. The CDR3 is made up of 14 amino acids. For this clone: The target antigen is unknown.

The study's findings and limits: More expanded clones were seen, on average, in CD8+ T cells than in CD4+. Partial responders at 0.1-3.0 mg/kg showed near-lowest clonal expansion.

The gene calls are TRBV7-3 and TRBJ1-2, with TRBD1 matching 10 bases. Sequenced material: CD4+ or CD8+ T cells sorted from blood, taken in a trial of the OX40 agonist ivuxolimab. The TCR comes from an adult with an advanced solid tumor such as melanoma, head and neck, liver or kidney cancer. The CDR3 reads CASSLTGTGDGYTF. CDR3 DNA sequence: TGTGCCAGCAGCTTAACGGGGACAGGGGATGGCTACACCTTC.